This T cell receptor (beta chain) derives from a study of CD8 T cells in Susac syndrome. Looked up from germline, CDR1 is MNHEY and CDR2 is SVGAGI. Trimming cost V 4 bases and J 4 bases; bases outside gene matches: 6. The CDR3 is 14 amino acids. A quantity of roughly 0.5 to 1 ug RNA underwent reverse transcription using random hexamers. TCR beta CDR3 was amplified by immunoSEQ covering 54 Vbeta and 13 Jbeta. TCRdb re-analysed the immunoSEQ multiplex PCR reads in MiXCR, keeping a single row per CDR3 protein. The sample includes about 400,000 distinct CDR3 sequences, 85% to 90% of them seen just once. This chain joins TRBV6-5 and TRBJ1-1; 7 positions match TRBD1. Sequencing used CD8+ T cells from PBMCs. This TCR was sampled from a human donor with multiple sclerosis. Written as DNA, the CDR3 is TGTGCCAGCAGTTTGACAGGGACGCTCACTGAAGCTTTCTTT. It translates to CASSLTGTLTEAFF.